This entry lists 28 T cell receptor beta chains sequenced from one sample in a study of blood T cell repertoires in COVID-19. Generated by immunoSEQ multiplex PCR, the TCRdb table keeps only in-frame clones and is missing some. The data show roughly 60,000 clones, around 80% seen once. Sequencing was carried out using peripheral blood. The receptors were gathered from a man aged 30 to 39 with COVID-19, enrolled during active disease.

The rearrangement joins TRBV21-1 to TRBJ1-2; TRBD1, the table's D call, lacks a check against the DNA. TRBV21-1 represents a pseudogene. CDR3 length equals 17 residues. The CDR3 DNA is TGTGCCAGCAGCAAAACGGTTGGGACAGGGGGCAGTTATGGCTACACCTTC. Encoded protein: CASSKTVGTGGSYGYTF.

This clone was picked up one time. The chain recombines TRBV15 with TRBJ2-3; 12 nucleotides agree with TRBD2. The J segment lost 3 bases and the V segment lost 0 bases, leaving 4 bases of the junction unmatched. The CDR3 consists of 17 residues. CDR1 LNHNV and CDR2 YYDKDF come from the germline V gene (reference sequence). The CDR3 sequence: CATSRDPTSGGTDTQYF. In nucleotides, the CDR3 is TGTGCCACCAGCAGAGATCCCACTAGCGGGGGGACAGATACGCAGTATTTT.

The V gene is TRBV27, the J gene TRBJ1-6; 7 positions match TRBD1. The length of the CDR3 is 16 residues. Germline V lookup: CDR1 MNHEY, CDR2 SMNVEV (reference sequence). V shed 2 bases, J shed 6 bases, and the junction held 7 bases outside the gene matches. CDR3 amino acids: CASSLQSGTVNSPLHF. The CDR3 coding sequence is TGTGCCAGCAGTTTACAGTCCGGGACAGTTAATTCACCCCTCCACTTT.

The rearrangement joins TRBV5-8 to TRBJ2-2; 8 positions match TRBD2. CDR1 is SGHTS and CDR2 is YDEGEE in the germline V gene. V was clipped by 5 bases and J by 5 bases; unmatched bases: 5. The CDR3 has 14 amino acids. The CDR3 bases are TGTGCCAGCAGGAGCGGGAGTTTTACCGGGGAGCTGTTTTTT. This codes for CASRSGSFTGELFF.

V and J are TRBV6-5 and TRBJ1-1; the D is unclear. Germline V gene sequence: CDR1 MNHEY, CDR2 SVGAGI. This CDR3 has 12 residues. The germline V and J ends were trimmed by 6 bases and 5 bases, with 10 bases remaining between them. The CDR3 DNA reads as TGTGCCAGCAGCCCGACATTGACTGAAGCTTTCTTT. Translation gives CASSPTLTEAFF.

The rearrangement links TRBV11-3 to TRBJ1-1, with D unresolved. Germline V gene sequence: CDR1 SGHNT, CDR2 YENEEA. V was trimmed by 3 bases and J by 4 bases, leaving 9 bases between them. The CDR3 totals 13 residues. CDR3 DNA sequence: TGTGCCAGCAGCTTGTCGGGGAGCACTGAAGCTTTCTTT. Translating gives CASSLSGSTEAFF.

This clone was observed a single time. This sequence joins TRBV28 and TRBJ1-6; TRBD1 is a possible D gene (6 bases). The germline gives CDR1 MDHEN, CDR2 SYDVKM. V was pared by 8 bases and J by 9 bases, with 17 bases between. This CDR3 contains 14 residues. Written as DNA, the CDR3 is TGTGCCAGCGGCGGAGGCAGGGGTGGTTCACCCCTCCACTTT. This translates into CASGGGRGGSPLHF.

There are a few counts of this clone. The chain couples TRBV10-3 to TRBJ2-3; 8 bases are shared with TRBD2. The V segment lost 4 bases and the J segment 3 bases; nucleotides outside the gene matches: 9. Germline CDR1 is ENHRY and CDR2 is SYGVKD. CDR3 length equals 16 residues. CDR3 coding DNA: TGTGCCATCAGTGGAAGAAGCGGGAGCGGAACAGATACGCAGTATTTT. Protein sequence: CAISGRSGSGTDTQYF.

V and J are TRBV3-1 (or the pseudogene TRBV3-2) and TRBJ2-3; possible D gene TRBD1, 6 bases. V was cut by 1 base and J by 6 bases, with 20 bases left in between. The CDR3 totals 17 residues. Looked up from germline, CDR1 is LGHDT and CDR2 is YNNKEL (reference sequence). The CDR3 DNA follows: TGTGCCAGCAGCCAAGCTACAGGGTTAGTGTCCGCGGATACGCAGTATTTT. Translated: CASSQATGLVSADTQYF.

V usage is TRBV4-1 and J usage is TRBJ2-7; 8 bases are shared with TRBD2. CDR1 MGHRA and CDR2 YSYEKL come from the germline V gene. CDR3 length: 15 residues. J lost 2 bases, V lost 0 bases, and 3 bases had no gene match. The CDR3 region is CASSQDSGDPYEQYF. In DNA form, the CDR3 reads TGCGCCAGCAGCCAAGATAGCGGGGACCCCTACGAGCAGTACTTC.

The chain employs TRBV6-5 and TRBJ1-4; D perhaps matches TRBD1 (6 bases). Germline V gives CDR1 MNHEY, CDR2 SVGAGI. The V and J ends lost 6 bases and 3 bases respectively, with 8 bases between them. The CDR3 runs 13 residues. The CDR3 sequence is CASRDRSNEKLFF. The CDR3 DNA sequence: TGTGCCAGCAGGGACAGATCTAATGAAAAACTGTTTTTT.

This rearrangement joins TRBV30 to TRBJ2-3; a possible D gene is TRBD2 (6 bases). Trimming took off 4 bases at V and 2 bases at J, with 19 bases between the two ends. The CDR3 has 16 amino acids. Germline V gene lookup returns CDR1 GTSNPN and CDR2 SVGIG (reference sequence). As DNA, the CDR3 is TGTGCCTGGACCCGAGCCGGGGTAGCGGTCACAGATACGCAGTATTTT. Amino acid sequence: CAWTRAGVAVTDTQYF.

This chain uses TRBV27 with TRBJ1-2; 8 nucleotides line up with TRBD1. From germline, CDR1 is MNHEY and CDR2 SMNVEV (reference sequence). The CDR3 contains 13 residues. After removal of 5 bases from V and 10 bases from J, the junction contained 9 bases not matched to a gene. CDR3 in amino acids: CASSRDRTGTYTF. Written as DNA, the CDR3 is TGTGCCAGCAGTCGTGACCGGACAGGGACCTACACCTTC.

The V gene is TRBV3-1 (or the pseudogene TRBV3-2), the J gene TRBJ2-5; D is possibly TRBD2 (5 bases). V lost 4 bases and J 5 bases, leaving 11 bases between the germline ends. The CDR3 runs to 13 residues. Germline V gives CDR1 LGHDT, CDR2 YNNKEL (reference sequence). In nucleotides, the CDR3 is TGTGCCAGCAGCCGCGGCGGGTCGGAGACCCAGTACTTC. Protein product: CASSRGGSETQYF.

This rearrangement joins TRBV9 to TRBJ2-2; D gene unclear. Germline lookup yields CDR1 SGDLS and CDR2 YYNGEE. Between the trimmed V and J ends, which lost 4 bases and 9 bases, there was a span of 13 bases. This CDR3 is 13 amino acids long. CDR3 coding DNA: TGTGCCAGCAGCCCAGATGCACCCCGGGAGCTGTTTTTT. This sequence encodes CASSPDAPRELFF.

The CDR3 is CASSVGVDSYGYTF. The DNA of the CDR3 is TGTGCCAGCAGCGTAGGAGTGGACAGCTATGGCTACACCTTC. The V call is TRBV9, the J call TRBJ1-2; D is perhaps TRBD1 (6 bases). CDR1 is SGDLS, CDR2 YYNGEE, per germline. V was cut by 0 bases and J by 4 bases, with 10 bases left in between. This CDR3 comprises 14 residues.

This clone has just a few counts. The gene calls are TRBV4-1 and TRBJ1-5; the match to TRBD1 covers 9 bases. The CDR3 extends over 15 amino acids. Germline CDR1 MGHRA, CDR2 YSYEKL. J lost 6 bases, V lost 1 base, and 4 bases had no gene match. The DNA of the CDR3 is TGCGCCAGCAGCCAAGGGGGACAGGGCGGTCAGCCCCAGCATTTT. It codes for CASSQGGQGGQPQHF.

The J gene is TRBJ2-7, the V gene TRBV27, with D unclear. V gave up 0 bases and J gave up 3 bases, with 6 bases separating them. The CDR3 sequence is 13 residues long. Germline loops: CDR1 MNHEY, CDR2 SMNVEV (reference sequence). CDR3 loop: CASSLSPVYEQYF. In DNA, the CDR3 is TGTGCCAGCAGTTTATCGCCAGTCTACGAGCAGTACTTC.

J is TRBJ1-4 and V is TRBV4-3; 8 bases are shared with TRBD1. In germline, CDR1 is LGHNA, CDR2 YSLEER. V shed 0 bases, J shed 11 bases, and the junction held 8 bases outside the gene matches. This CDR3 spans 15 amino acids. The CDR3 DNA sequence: TGCGCCAGCAGCCAAGATCCCCAGGGGGCGAGGAAACTGTTTTTT. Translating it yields CASSQDPQGARKLFF.

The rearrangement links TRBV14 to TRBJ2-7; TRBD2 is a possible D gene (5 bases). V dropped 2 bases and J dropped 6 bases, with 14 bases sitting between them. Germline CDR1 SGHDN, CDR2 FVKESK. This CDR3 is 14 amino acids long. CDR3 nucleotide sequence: TGTGCCAGCAGCCAACACAGACTAACTAGCGAGCAGTACTTC. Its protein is CASSQHRLTSEQYF.

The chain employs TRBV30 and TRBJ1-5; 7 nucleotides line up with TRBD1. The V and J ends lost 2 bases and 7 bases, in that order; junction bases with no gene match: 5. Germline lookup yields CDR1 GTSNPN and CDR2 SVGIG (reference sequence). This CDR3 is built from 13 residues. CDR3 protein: CAWSTDREQPQHF. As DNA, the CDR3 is TGTGCCTGGAGTACAGACAGGGAGCAGCCCCAGCATTTT.

The CDR3 spells CASSYPPETQYF. The CDR3, as DNA: TGTGCCAGCAGTTACCCCCCGGAGACCCAGTACTTC. The gene calls are TRBV6-5 and TRBJ2-5; D is unclear. The V gene's germline CDR1 is MNHEY and CDR2 SVGAGI. CDR3 length: 12 amino acids. Trimming took 2 bases from V and 5 from J, leaving 6 bases between them.

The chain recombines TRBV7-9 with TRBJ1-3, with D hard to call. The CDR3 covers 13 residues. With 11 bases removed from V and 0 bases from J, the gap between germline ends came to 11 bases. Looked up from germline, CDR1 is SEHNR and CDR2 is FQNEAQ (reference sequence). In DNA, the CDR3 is TGTGCCTCCCCTACGGGCTCTGGAAACACCATATATTTT. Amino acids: CASPTGSGNTIYF.

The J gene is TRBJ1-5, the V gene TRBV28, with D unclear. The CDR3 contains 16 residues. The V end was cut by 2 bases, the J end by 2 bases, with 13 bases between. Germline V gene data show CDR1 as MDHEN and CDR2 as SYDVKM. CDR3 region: CASSLMGRTGNQPQHF. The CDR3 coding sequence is TGTGCCAGCAGTTTAATGGGGAGAACCGGCAATCAGCCCCAGCATTTT.

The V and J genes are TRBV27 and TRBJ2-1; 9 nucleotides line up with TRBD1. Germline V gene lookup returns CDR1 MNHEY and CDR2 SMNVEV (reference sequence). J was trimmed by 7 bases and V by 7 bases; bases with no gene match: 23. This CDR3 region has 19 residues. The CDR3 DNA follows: TGTGCCAGCACTAAGCGGACAGGGGTGTTCGGGGCCGATGGGAATGAGCAGTTCTTC. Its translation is CASTKRTGVFGADGNEQFF.

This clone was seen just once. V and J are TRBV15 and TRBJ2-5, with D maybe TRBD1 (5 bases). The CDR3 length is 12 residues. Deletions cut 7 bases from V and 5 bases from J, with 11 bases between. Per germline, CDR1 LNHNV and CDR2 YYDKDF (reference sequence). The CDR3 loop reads CATIRAGETQYF. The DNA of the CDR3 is TGTGCCACCATCAGGGCCGGGGAGACCCAGTACTTC.

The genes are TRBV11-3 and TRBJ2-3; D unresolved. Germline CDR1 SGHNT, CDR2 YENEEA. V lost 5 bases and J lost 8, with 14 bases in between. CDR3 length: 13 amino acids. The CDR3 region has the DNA TGTGCCAGCAGCCCTATGTCGGGTGGTACGCAGTATTTT. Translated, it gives CASSPMSGGTQYF. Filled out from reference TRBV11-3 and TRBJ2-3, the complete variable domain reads EAGVVQSPRYKIIEKKQPVAFWCNPISGHNTLYWYLQNLGQGPELLIRYENEEAVDDSQLPKDRFSAERLKGVDSTLKIQPAELGDSAVYLCASSPMSGGTQYFGPGTRLTVL.

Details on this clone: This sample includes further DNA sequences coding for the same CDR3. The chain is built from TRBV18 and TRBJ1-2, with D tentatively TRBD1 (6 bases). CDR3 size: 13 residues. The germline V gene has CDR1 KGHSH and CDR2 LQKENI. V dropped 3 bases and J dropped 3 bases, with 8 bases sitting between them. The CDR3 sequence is CASSPDSHYGYTF. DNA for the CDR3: TGTGCCAGCTCACCGGACAGTCACTATGGCTACACCTTC.